The T cell receptor (beta chain) described here comes from a study of blood T cell repertoires in COVID-19. Study overall: COVID-19 samples, acute and convalescent, were from the United States, Italy and Spain. PBMCs, B-cell-depleted T cells, or T cells provided the cDNA or gDNA that made up the material.

In the source study's methods: Nucleated cell number was recorded as an estimate derived from reference gene primer amplification. Only in-frame clones appear in the TCRdb table, and some are missing; sequencing was by immunoSEQ multiplex PCR. The V and J calls and the clone size are those of that table, but D and trimming were determined from the DNA. The sample yields around 260,000 clones, 88% seen once. The CDR3 totals 15 residues. Germline values: CDR1 LGHNA, CDR2 YSLEER. V was pared by 4 bases and J by 0 bases, with 10 bases between. This clone was seen a handful of times. The receptor was isolated from a human donor in a cohort sampled during active COVID-19. The chain combines TRBV4-3 with TRBJ1-5; tentatively, D is TRBD1 (5 bases). Sequencing input: peripheral blood. This CDR3 is CASSLSGDSNQPQHF. CDR3 nucleotides: TGCGCCAGCAGCCTATCGGGGGATAGCAATCAGCCCCAGCATTTT.